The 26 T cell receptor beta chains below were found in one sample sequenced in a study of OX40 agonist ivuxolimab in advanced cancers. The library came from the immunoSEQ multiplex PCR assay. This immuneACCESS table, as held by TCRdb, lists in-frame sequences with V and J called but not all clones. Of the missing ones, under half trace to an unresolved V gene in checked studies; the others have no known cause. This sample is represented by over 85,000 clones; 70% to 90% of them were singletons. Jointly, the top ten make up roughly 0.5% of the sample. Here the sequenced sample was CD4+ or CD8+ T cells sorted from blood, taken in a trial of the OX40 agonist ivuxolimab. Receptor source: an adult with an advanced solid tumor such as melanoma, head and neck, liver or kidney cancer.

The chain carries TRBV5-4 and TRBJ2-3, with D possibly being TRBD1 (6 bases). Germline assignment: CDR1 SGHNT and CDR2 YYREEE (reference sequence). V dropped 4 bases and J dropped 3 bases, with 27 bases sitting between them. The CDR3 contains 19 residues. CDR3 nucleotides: TGTGCCAGCAGCCTGCTCTTCCCTGGGACACGTGAAGGGACAGATACGCAGTATTTT. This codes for CASSLLFPGTREGTDTQYF.

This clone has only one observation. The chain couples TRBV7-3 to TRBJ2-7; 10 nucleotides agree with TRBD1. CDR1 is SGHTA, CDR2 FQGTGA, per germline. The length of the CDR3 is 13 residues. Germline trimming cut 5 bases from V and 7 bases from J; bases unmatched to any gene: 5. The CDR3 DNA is TGTGCCAGCAGCCCGGGGACAGGGGAAGAGCAGTACTTC. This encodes CASSPGTGEEQYF.

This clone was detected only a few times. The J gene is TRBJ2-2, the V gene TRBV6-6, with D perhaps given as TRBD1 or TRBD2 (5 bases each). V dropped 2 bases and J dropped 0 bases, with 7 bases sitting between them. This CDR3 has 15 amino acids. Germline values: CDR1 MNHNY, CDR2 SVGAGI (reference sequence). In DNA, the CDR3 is TGTGCCAGCAGTTACGTGGGGGCGAACACCGGGGAGCTGTTTTTT. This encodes CASSYVGANTGELFF.

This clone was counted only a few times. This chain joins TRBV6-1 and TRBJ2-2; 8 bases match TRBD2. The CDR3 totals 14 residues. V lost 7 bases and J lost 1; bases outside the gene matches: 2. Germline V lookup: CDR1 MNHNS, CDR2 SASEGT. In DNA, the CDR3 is TGTGCCAGCACCCGGGGGGGGAACACCGGGGAGCTGTTTTTT. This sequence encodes CASTRGGNTGELFF.

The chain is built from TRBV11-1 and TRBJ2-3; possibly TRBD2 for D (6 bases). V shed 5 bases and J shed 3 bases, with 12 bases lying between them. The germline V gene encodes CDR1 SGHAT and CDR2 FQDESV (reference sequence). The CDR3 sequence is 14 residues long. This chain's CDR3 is CASSPTRETDTQYF. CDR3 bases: TGTGCCAGCAGCCCGACCCGGGAGACAGATACGCAGTATTTT. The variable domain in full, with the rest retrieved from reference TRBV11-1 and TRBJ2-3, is EAEVAQSPRYKITEKSQAVAFWCDPISGHATLYWYRQILGQGPELLVQFQDESVVDDSQLPKDRFSAERLKGVDSTLKIQPAELGDSAMYLCASSPTRETDTQYFGPGTRLTVL.

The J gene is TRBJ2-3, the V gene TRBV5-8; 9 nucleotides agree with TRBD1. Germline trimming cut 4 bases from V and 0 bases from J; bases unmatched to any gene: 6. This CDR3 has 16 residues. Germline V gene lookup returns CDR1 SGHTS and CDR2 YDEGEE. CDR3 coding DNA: TGTGCCAGCAGCCTGCCGGGACAGGGAAGCACAGATACGCAGTATTTT. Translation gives CASSLPGQGSTDTQYF.

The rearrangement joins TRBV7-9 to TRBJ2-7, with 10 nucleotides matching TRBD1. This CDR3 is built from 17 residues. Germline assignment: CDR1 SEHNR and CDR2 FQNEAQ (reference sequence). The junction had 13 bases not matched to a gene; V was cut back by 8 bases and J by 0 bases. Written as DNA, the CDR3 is TGTGCCAGCCCGAGGGACAGGGGCCTACGATTCTCCTACGAGCAGTACTTC. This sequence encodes CASPRDRGLRFSYEQYF.

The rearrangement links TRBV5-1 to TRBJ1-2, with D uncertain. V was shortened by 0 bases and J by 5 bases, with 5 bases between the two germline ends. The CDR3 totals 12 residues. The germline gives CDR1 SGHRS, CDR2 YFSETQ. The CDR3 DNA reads TGCGCCAGCAGCTTGGAGAGGTATGGCTACACCTTC. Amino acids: CASSLERYGYTF.

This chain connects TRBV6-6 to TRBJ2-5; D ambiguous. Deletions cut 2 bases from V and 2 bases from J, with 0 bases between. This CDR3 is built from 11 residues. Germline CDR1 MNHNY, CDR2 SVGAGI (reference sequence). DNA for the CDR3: TGTGCCAGCAGTTACCAAGAGACCCAGTACTTC. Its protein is CASSYQETQYF.

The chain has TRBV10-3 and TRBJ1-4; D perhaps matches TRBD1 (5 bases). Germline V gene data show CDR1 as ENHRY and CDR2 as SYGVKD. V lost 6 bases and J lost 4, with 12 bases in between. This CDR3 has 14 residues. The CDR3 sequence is CAISAGRDNEKLFF. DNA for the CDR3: TGTGCCATCAGCGCAGGGAGGGATAATGAAAAACTGTTTTTT.

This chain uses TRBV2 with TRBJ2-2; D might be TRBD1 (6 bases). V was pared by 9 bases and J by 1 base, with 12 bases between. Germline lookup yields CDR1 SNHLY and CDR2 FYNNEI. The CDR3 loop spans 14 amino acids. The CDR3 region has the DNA TGTGCCAGTGGGACACTGAAGAACACCGGGGAGCTGTTTTTT. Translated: CASGTLKNTGELFF.

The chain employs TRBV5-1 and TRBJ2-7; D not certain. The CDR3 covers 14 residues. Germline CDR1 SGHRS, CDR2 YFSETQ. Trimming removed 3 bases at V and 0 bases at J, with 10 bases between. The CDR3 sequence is CASSSPASSYEQYF. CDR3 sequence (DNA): TGCGCCAGCAGCTCGCCAGCGAGCTCCTACGAGCAGTACTTC.

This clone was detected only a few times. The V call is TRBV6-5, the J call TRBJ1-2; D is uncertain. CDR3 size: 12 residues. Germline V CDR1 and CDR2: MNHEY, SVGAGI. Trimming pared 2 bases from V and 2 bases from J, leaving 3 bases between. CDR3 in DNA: TGTGCCAGCAGTTACGGGAACTATGGCTACACCTTC. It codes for CASSYGNYGYTF.

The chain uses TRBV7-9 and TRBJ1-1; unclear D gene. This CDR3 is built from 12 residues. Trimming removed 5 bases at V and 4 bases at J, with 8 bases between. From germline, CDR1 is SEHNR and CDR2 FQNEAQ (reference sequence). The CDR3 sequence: CASSHTGTEAFF. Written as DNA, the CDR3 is TGTGCCAGCAGCCACACGGGCACTGAAGCTTTCTTT.

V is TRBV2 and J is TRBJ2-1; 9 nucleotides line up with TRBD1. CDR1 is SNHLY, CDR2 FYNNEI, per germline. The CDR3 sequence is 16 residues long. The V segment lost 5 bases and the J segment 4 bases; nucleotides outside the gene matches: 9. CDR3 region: CASSRSRDRAYNEQFF. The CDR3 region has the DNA TGTGCCAGCAGTCGGAGCCGGGACAGGGCTTACAATGAGCAGTTCTTC.

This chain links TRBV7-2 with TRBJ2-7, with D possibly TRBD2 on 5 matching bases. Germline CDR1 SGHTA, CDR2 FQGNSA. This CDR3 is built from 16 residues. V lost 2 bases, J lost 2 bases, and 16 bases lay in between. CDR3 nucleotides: TGTGCCAGCAGCTTACGGGAATCAACACCAACCTACGAGCAGTACTTC. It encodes CASSLRESTPTYEQYF.

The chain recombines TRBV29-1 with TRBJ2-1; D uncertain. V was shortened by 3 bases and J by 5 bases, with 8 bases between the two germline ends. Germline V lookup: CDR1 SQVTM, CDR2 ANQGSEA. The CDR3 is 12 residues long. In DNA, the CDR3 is TGCAGCGTTGACCTCCCTCACAATGAGCAGTTCTTC. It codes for CSVDLPHNEQFF.

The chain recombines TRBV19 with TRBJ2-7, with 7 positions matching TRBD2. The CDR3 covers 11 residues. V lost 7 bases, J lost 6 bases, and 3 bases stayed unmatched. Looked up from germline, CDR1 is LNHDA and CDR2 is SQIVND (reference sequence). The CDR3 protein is CASNGGTEQYF. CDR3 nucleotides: TGTGCCAGTAACGGGGGGACCGAGCAGTACTTC.

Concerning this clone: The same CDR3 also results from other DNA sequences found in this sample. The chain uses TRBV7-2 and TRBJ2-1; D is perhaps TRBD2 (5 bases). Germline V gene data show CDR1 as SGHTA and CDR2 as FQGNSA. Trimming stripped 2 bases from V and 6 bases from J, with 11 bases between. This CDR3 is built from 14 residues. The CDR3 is CASSLRSAGNEQFF. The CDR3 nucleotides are TGTGCCAGCAGCTTAAGATCGGCGGGCAATGAGCAGTTCTTC. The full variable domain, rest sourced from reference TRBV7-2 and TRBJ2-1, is GAGVSQSPSNKVTEKGKDVELRCDPISGHTALYWYRQSLGQGLEFLIYFQGNSAPDKSGLPSDRFSAERTGGSVSTLTIQRTQQEDSAVYLCASSLRSAGNEQFFGPGTRLTVL.

The CDR3 here is CASSYTRGLNTEAFF. The DNA of the CDR3 is TGTGCCAGCAGTTATACCAGGGGGCTAAACACTGAAGCTTTCTTT. The chain couples TRBV6-6 to TRBJ1-1, with 8 bases that match TRBD1. The CDR3 consists of 15 residues. V trimming: 3 bases; J trimming: 2 bases; junction bases outside the gene matches: 5. The germline V gene encodes CDR1 MNHNY and CDR2 SVGAGI (reference sequence).

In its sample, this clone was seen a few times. The CDR3 region has the DNA TGTGCCAGCAGCACAACATCAACTATCTATGGCTACACCTTC. Residues: CASSTTSTIYGYTF. The chain employs TRBV28 and TRBJ1-2; D uncertain. The CDR3 totals 14 residues. In germline, CDR1 is MDHEN, CDR2 SYDVKM. Trimming took 6 bases from V and 4 from J, leaving 15 bases between them.

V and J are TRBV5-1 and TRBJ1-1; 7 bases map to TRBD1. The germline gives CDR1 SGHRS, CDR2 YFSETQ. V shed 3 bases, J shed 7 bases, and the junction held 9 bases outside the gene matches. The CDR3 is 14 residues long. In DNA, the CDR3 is TGCGCCAGCAGCTCACAGGGGAATGGGGTTGAAGCTTTCTTT. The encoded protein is CASSSQGNGVEAFF.

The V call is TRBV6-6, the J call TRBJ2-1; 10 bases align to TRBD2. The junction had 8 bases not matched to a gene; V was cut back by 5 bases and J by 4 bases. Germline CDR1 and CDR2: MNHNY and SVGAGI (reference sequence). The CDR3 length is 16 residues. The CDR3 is CASSGPGTSAYNEQFF. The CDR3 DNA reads TGTGCCAGCAGTGGACCCGGGACTAGCGCGTACAATGAGCAGTTCTTC.

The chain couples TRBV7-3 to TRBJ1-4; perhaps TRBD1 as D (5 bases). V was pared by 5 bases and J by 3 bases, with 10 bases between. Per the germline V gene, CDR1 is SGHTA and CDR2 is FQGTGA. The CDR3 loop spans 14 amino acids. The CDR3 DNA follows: TGTGCCAGCAGCCGGGACTCCCCTAATGAAAAACTGTTTTTT. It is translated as CASSRDSPNEKLFF.

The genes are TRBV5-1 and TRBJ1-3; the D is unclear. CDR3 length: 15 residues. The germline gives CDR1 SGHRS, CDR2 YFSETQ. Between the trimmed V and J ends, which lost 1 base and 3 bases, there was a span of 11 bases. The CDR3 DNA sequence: TGCGCCAGCAGCTTGACGGGAATAGATGGAAACACCATATATTTT. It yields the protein CASSLTGIDGNTIYF. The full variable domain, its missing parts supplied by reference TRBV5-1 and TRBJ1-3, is KAGVTQTPRYLIKTRGQQVTLSCSPISGHRSVSWYQQTPGQGLQFLFEYFSETQRNKGNFPGRFSGRQFSNSRSEMNVSTLELGDSALYLCASSLTGIDGNTIYFGEGSWLTVV.

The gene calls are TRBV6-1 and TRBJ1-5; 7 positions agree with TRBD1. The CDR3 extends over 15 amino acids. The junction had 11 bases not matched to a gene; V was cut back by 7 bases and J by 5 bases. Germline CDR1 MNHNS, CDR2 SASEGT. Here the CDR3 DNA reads TGTGCCAGCAAGTTCTGGCAGGGGGGGGATCAGCCCCAGCATTTT. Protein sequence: CASKFWQGGDQPQHF.